This T cell receptor beta chain appears in the sequencing data of a study of blood T cell repertoires in COVID-19. Study details: Collection of acute and convalescent COVID-19 samples took place in the United States, Italy and Spain.

The method was immunoSEQ multiplex PCR; TCRdb's version includes in-frame clones alone and lacks a portion of them. The data contain approximately 150,000 clones, 81% of them singletons. Sequencing was carried out using peripheral blood. The TCR originated in a human donor in a cohort sampled during active COVID-19.

CDR3 coding DNA: TGTGCCAGCAGCAACCCGTGCGGCAGGAGGAACTCTGGGGCCAACGTCCTGACTTTC. It codes for CASSNPCGRRNSGANVLTF. V is TRBV21-1 and J is TRBJ2-6; the table assigns TRBD2, which was not confirmed against the DNA. TRBV21-1 is an annotated pseudogene. The CDR3 totals 19 residues.